Shown below are 26 T cell receptor beta chains from a single sample sequenced in a study of blood T cell repertoires in COVID-19. The protocol was immunoSEQ multiplex PCR, while the TCRdb copy is restricted to in-frame clones and leaves out a portion. The sample lists roughly 68,000 clones, 75% to 85% occurring once. The sample taken for sequencing was peripheral blood. These receptors were collected from a man in his fifties or sixties with acute or convalescent COVID-19.

This clone was detected only once. At one boundary the junction diverges from the germline segment, which might be a read error. V usage is TRBV6-1 and J usage is TRBJ1-1; maybe TRBD1 (5 bases). The CDR3 runs 14 residues. Germline CDR1 is MNHNS and CDR2 is SASEGT. The CDR3 DNA reads as TGTACCAGCAGTGAAGCGCAGGGTGAGACTGAAGCTTTCTTT. Its protein is CTSSEAQGETEAFF.

With regard to this clone: This specimen includes other DNA sequences encoding the same CDR3. The rearrangement links TRBV12-3 or TRBV12-4 to TRBJ2-5; the D is unclear. V lost 6 bases and J lost 4, with 6 bases in between. The CDR3 is made up of 11 amino acids. The CDR3 protein is CASSRSETQYF. CDR3 DNA: TGTGCCAGCAGCCGTTCAGAGACCCAGTACTTC.

This chain joins TRBV5-5 and TRBJ2-5; 8 bases are shared with TRBD2. With V trimmed by 0 bases and J by 4 bases, 8 bases remained unmatched. The V gene's germline CDR1 is SGHKS and CDR2 YYEKEE (reference sequence). CDR3 length: 16 residues. CDR3 bases: TGTGCCAGCAGCTTGGTTAGCGGGGCCCGTCGAGAGACCCAGTACTTC. It is translated as CASSLVSGARRETQYF.

CDR3 protein: CAISESNRPRVHGYTF. The DNA of the CDR3 is TGTGCCATCAGTGAGTCGAACCGCCCCAGGGTCCATGGCTACACCTTC. The chain employs TRBV10-3 and TRBJ1-2, with D perhaps matching TRBD1 (5 bases). The CDR3 length is 16 residues. V was clipped by 0 bases and J by 6 bases, with 17 bases between them. Germline V gene sequence: CDR1 ENHRY, CDR2 SYGVKD.

The chain combines TRBV9 with TRBJ1-3; TRBD1 matches 9 bases. The V segment lost 6 bases and the J segment 2 bases; nucleotides outside the gene matches: 12. Germline V gives CDR1 SGDLS, CDR2 YYNGEE. The CDR3 covers 17 residues. The CDR3 coding sequence is TGTGCCAGCACCCGATCTACAGGGGGCGGACCTGGAAACACCATATATTTT. Protein sequence: CASTRSTGGGPGNTIYF.

The rearrangement uses TRBV19 and TRBJ1-2, with D perhaps TRBD1 (5 bases). Germline-derived CDR1 and CDR2 are LNHDA and SQIVND (reference sequence). Between the trimmed V and J ends, which lost 6 bases and 5 bases, there was a span of 19 bases. This CDR3 spans 15 amino acids. CDR3 DNA sequence: TGTGCCAGTAGGACTCCCGGGGGAGTCGGATATGGCTACACCTTC. Amino acid sequence: CASRTPGGVGYGYTF.

In its sample, this clone was seen a few times. The chain uses TRBV6-6 and TRBJ2-5; perhaps TRBD2 as D (6 bases). Trimming stripped 2 bases from V and 2 bases from J, with 9 bases between. Germline values: CDR1 MNHNY, CDR2 SVGAGI (reference sequence). The length of the CDR3 is 14 residues. CDR3 loop: CASSYGGEQETQYF. CDR3 nucleotides: TGTGCCAGCAGTTACGGAGGGGAACAAGAGACCCAGTACTTC.

This rearrangement joins TRBV5-1 to TRBJ2-2; D gene uncertain. V was trimmed by 4 bases and J by 4 bases, leaving 8 bases between them. The CDR3 contains 13 residues. Germline V lookup: CDR1 SGHRS, CDR2 YFSETQ. CDR3 residues: CASSPDFTGELFF. The CDR3 DNA is TGCGCCAGCAGCCCTGACTTCACCGGGGAGCTGTTTTTT.

This chain connects TRBV4-2 to TRBJ2-3, with D possibly matching TRBD2 (6 bases). V was pared by 4 bases and J by 6 bases, with 20 bases between. In germline, CDR1 is LGHNA, CDR2 YNFKEQ. The CDR3 contains 16 residues. CDR3 nucleotide sequence: TGTGCCAGCAGCCCCACCCCGGGACTCACCCTGGATACGCAGTATTTT. Its protein product is CASSPTPGLTLDTQYF.

The CDR3 loop reads CASRGQASYEQYF. The CDR3 DNA reads as TGTGCCAGCAGGGGACAGGCTAGCTACGAGCAGTACTTC. This chain connects TRBV25-1 to TRBJ2-7, with 8 bases matching TRBD1. The CDR3 is 13 residues long. Per germline, CDR1 MGHDK and CDR2 SYGVNS. V shed 6 bases, J shed 3 bases, and the junction held 4 bases outside the gene matches.

This chain uses TRBV9 with TRBJ2-3; a weak D match, TRBD2 (5 bases). This CDR3 comprises 16 residues. CDR1 is SGDLS, CDR2 YYNGEE, per germline. The V end lost 2 bases, the J end lost 5 bases, and 18 bases lay between the germline ends. DNA for the CDR3: TGTGCCAGCAGCGTTGAGGGTGACGGACGTCGAGATACGCAGTATTTT. This codes for CASSVEGDGRRDTQYF.

The rearrangement links TRBV2 to TRBJ2-1; the match to TRBD1 covers 11 bases. V shed 6 bases, J shed 9 bases, and the junction held 7 bases outside the gene matches. The CDR3 is 14 amino acids. The germline CDR1 and CDR2 sequences are SNHLY and FYNNEI. The CDR3 protein is CASRIGQGAGEQFF. Here the CDR3 DNA reads TGTGCCAGCAGAATCGGACAGGGGGCTGGTGAGCAGTTCTTC.

This chain links TRBV2 with TRBJ1-2; unclear D gene. The V end was cut by 2 bases, the J end by 7 bases, with 8 bases between. Per germline, CDR1 SNHLY and CDR2 FYNNEI. The CDR3 sequence is 12 residues long. As DNA, the CDR3 is TGTGCCAGCAGTGAATTGACGGGTGGCTACACCTTC. It codes for CASSELTGGYTF.

V and J are TRBV29-1 and TRBJ1-1; 7 bases match TRBD1. Germline-derived CDR1 and CDR2 are SQVTM and ANQGSEA. Trimming at V came to 7 bases and at J to 2 bases, leaving 13 bases not matched to a gene. The CDR3 consists of 15 residues. CDR3 sequence (DNA): TGCAGCGGGGCAAATACACAGGGGATTAACACTGAAGCTTTCTTT. This translates into CSGANTQGINTEAFF.

This clone was picked up a small number of times. The CDR3 spells CASRTGAGVHTDTQYF. The CDR3 DNA follows: TGTGCCAGTAGGACCGGCGCGGGGGTCCACACAGATACGCAGTATTTT. V usage is TRBV19 and J usage is TRBJ2-3, with 7 nucleotides matching TRBD2. From germline, CDR1 is LNHDA and CDR2 SQIVND (reference sequence). The CDR3 loop spans 16 amino acids. J gave up 2 bases and V 6 bases, and 11 bases lay outside the gene matches.

The chain carries TRBV9 and TRBJ2-1; 7 bases agree with TRBD1. In germline, CDR1 is SGDLS, CDR2 YYNGEE. This CDR3 has 15 residues. Trimming at V came to 3 bases and at J to 3 bases, leaving 6 bases not matched to a gene. Written as DNA, the CDR3 is TGTGCCAGCAGCGAGAGGAGGACAGGCTACAATGAGCAGTTCTTC. Amino acids: CASSERRTGYNEQFF. Filled out from reference TRBV9 and TRBJ2-1, the complete variable domain reads DSGVTQTPKHLITATGQRVTLRCSPRSGDLSVYWYQQSLDQGLQFLIQYYNGEERAKGNILERFSAQQFPDLHSELNLSSLELGDSALYFCASSERRTGYNEQFFGPGTRLTVL.

The gene calls are TRBV21-1 and TRBJ2-3; the table's D call, TRBD2, was not checked against the DNA. TRBV21-1 is an annotated pseudogene. This CDR3 contains 15 residues. As DNA, the CDR3 is TGTGCCAGCAGCAAAATGAACAGAGGGCGAGATACGCAGTATTTT. As protein: CASSKMNRGRDTQYF.

The genes are TRBV29-1 and TRBJ2-3; TRBD2 matches 8 bases. The germline V gene encodes CDR1 SQVTM and CDR2 ANQGSEA. CDR3 length: 13 amino acids. The V and J ends lost 6 bases and 0 bases, in that order; junction bases with no gene match: 2. The chain's CDR3 is CSVRGGSTDTQYF. CDR3 in DNA: TGCAGCGTACGGGGGGGGAGCACAGATACGCAGTATTTT.

In regard to this clone: The conserved phenylalanine or tryptophan normally closing the CDR3 is absent here, so this likely arose from a read error. The chain recombines TRBV6-1 with TRBJ1-2; D may be TRBD1 (5 bases). V was clipped by 0 bases and J by 0 bases, with 14 bases between them. Germline V lookup: CDR1 MNHNS, CDR2 SASEGT. This CDR3 has 17 amino acids. CDR3 nucleotides: TGTGCCAGCAGTGAAGCGCGGAGGGGAAGGGCTAACTATGGCTACACCCTC. Amino acid sequence: CASSEARRGRANYGYTL.

The V gene is TRBV18, the J gene TRBJ2-1, with D possibly TRBD2 on 6 matching bases. The V gene lost 2 bases and the J gene lost 2 bases, with 16 bases spanning the gap. Per the germline V gene, CDR1 is KGHSH and CDR2 is LQKENI. The CDR3 runs 17 residues. DNA for the CDR3: TGTGCCAGCTCACCAGAGTGGCGGGGCGGCGCCTACAATGAGCAGTTCTTC. Protein product: CASSPEWRGGAYNEQFF. The whole variable domain, remainder taken from reference TRBV18 and TRBJ2-1, is NAGVMQNPRHLVRRRGQEARLRCSPMKGHSHVYWYRQLPEEGLKFMVYLQKENIIDESGMPKERFSAEFPKEGPSILRIQQVVRGDSAAYFCASSPEWRGGAYNEQFFGPGTRLTVL.

This clone was seen once. DNA of the CDR3: TGTGCCAGCAGCGCGACAGGGGGTTACGAGCAGTACTTC. Translated, it gives CASSATGGYEQYF. The rearrangement uses TRBV7-3 and TRBJ2-7; 9 bases line up with TRBD1. The CDR3 extends over 13 amino acids. CDR1 and CDR2 (germline): SGHTA, FQGTGA. The trim removed 5 bases at V and 4 bases at J, leaving 3 bases unmatched.

V is TRBV6-1 and J is TRBJ1-2, with TRBD1 identical over 11 bases. Germline V CDR1 and CDR2: MNHNS, SASEGT. After removal of 4 bases from V and 8 bases from J, the junction contained 15 bases not matched to a gene. The CDR3 has 17 amino acids. The CDR3 DNA sequence: TGTGCCAGCAGTGGCCTCCGGGACAGGGGGTTAGTAGGGGGCTACACCTTC. Translated: CASSGLRDRGLVGGYTF.

This clone turned up a few times. This chain links TRBV5-1 with TRBJ2-1; tentatively, D is TRBD1 (6 bases). V was shortened by 4 bases and J by 2 bases, with 16 bases between the two germline ends. The CDR3 contains 16 residues. Germline V lookup: CDR1 SGHRS, CDR2 YFSETQ. CDR3 amino acids: CASSLSGTTTYNEQFF. The CDR3 coding sequence is TGCGCCAGCAGCCTATCCGGGACAACGACCTACAATGAGCAGTTCTTC.

The J gene is TRBJ2-5, the V gene TRBV3-1 (or the pseudogene TRBV3-2); 8 bases are a match to TRBD1. The CDR3 spans 13 residues. CDR1 LGHDT and CDR2 YNNKEL come from the germline V gene (reference sequence). V lost 7 bases and J lost 5; bases outside the gene matches: 6. The CDR3 sequence: CASTQGARETQYF. The CDR3 DNA reads as TGTGCCAGCACGCAGGGGGCTCGGGAGACCCAGTACTTC.

Note on this clone: Within the sample, other DNA sequences also encode this same CDR3. The V gene is TRBV5-1, the J gene TRBJ2-3, with 11 bases aligning to TRBD1. Germline CDR1 and CDR2: SGHRS and YFSETQ. The length of the CDR3 is 17 residues. V gave up 0 bases and J gave up 1 base; unmatched junction bases: 4. The CDR3 spells CASSLEGTGGGTDTQYF. In nucleotides, the CDR3 is TGCGCCAGCAGCTTGGAGGGGACAGGGGGTGGCACAGATACGCAGTATTTT. The full variable domain, rest sourced from reference TRBV5-1 and TRBJ2-3, is KAGVTQTPRYLIKTRGQQVTLSCSPISGHRSVSWYQQTPGQGLQFLFEYFSETQRNKGNFPGRFSGRQFSNSRSEMNVSTLELGDSALYLCASSLEGTGGGTDTQYFGPGTRLTVL.

This chain links TRBV28 with TRBJ1-5, with TRBD1 matching 9 bases. There are 15 residues in the CDR3. Germline trimming cut 5 bases from V and 4 bases from J; bases unmatched to any gene: 6. Looked up from germline, CDR1 is MDHEN and CDR2 is SYDVKM. The CDR3 coding sequence is TGTGCCAGCAGTCTCCGACAGGGGGGTAATCAGCCCCAGCATTTT. Its translation is CASSLRQGGNQPQHF.